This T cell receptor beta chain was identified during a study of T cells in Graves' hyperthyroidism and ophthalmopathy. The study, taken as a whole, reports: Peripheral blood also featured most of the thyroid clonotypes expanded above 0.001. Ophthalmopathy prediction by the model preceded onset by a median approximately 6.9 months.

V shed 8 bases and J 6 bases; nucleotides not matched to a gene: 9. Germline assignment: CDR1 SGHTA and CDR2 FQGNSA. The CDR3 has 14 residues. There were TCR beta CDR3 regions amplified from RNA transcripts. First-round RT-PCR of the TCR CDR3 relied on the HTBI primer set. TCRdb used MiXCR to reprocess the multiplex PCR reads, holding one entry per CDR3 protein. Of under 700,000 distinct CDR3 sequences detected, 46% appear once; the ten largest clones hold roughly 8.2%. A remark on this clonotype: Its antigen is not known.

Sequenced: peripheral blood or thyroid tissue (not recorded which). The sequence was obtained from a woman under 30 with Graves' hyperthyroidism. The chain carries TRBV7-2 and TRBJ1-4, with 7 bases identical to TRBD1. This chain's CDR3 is CASGRAGTDEKLFF. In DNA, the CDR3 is TGTGCCAGCGGAAGGGCAGGGACAGATGAAAAACTGTTTTTT.